The 31 T cell receptor beta chains given below trace back to one sample, sequenced in a study of T cell repertoires in cytomegalovirus infection. In TCRdb, the reads were re-called with MiXCR into one record per CDR3 protein. The top ten clones hold about an eighth of a sample with about 920,000 distinct CDR3 sequences, roughly 30% of them seen once. No antigen has been identified for these receptors. Specimen: cultured CD8+ T cells from PBMCs, collected from culture after CMV antigen stimulation. Every receptor here comes from a human donor in good health (CMV status not recorded). Some clones in this sample may be carry-over from other donors' samples.

The chain uses TRBV15 and TRBJ1-2, with a possible D match to TRBD1 (5 bases). V gave up 5 bases and J gave up 5 bases, with 18 bases separating them. This CDR3 has 15 amino acids. In germline, CDR1 is LNHNV, CDR2 YYDKDF (reference sequence). In DNA form, the CDR3 reads TGTGCCACCAGCGCCACGGGAGGGGTCATATATGGCTACACCTTC. Protein sequence: CATSATGGVIYGYTF.

This clonotype was found a few times. The chain links TRBV27 to TRBJ2-3; the D gene could be TRBD1 or TRBD2 (5 bases each). This CDR3 is built from 15 residues. Germline CDR1 MNHEY, CDR2 SMNVEV (reference sequence). V lost 3 bases and J 4 bases, leaving 14 bases between the germline ends. The CDR3 reads CASSFGGLAADTQYF. The CDR3 region has the DNA TGTGCCAGCAGTTTTGGGGGTCTCGCCGCAGATACGCAGTATTTT.

This sequence joins TRBV11-2 and TRBJ2-2, with D uncertain. Germline CDR1 reads SGHAT; CDR2 reads FQNNGV. The CDR3 is made up of 17 amino acids. Trimming removed 5 bases at V and 5 bases at J, with 21 bases between. The chain's CDR3 is CASSPPTLRRWTGELFF. In DNA form, the CDR3 reads TGTGCCAGCAGCCCCCCCACCCTTCGGCGGTGGACCGGGGAGCTGTTTTTT.

A word on this clonotype: Its ends do not fully match the called genes, so a read error is possible. The genes are TRBV7-2 and TRBJ2-2; TRBD1 agrees at 9 bases. This CDR3 region has 14 residues. From germline, CDR1 is SGHTA and CDR2 FQGNSA. The CDR3 DNA reads as TGTGCCAACAGCCCCGGGACAGGGTTTGGGGAGCTGTTTTTT. This translates into CANSPGTGFGELFF. Using reference TRBV7-2 and TRBJ2-2 for the parts outside the CDR3, the full variable domain is GAGVSQSPSNKVTEKGKDVELRCDPISGHTALYWYRQSLGQGLEFLIYFQGNSAPDKSGLPSDRFSAERTGGSVSTLTIQRTQQEDSAVYLCANSPGTGFGELFFGEGSRLTVL.

This clonotype was found a few times. This rearrangement joins TRBV5-1 to TRBJ2-3, with 12 bases aligning to TRBD2. There are 18 residues in the CDR3. Germline assignment: CDR1 SGHRS and CDR2 YFSETQ. Trimming cost V 1 base and J 2 bases; bases outside gene matches: 8. In DNA form, the CDR3 reads TGCGCCAGCAGCTTGATGACTAGCGGGGGCTCTTTCACAGATACGCAGTATTTT. It encodes CASSLMTSGGSFTDTQYF. Filled out from reference TRBV5-1 and TRBJ2-3, the complete variable domain reads KAGVTQTPRYLIKTRGQQVTLSCSPISGHRSVSWYQQTPGQGLQFLFEYFSETQRNKGNFPGRFSGRQFSNSRSEMNVSTLELGDSALYLCASSLMTSGGSFTDTQYFGPGTRLTVL.

This clonotype was recorded at least ten times. This chain connects TRBV12-3 or TRBV12-4 to TRBJ1-2, with 8 nucleotides matching TRBD1. The CDR3 loop spans 13 amino acids. The V segment lost 4 bases and the J segment 6 bases; nucleotides outside the gene matches: 4. The CDR3 reads CASSSAGGDGYTF. CDR3 bases: TGTGCCAGCAGTTCCGCAGGGGGCGATGGCTACACCTTC.

Many counts were recorded for this clonotype. The J gene is TRBJ1-1, the V gene TRBV7-6, with 8 nucleotides matching TRBD1. V dropped 5 bases and J dropped 4; count of bases not matched to a gene: 12. Germline assignment: CDR1 SGHVS and CDR2 FNYEAQ. This CDR3 spans 16 amino acids. The CDR3, as DNA: TGTGCCAGCAGCCTTTCAGGGGGCGGGTATGGCACTGAAGCTTTCTTT. Protein: CASSLSGGGYGTEAFF.

This clonotype has more than one count but fewer than ten. The rearrangement joins TRBV29-1 to TRBJ2-1; TRBD1 agrees at 9 bases. The CDR3 extends over 15 amino acids. Germline V CDR1 and CDR2: SQVTM, ANQGSEA. The junction had 5 bases not matched to a gene; V was cut back by 0 bases and J by 5 bases. CDR3 nucleotide sequence: TGCAGCGTTGAAGAGGGGACAGGGATTCACAATGAGCAGTTCTTC. Its translation: CSVEEGTGIHNEQFF.

In this sample, this clonotype turned up many times. V and J are TRBV4-1 and TRBJ1-1, with no clear D. Germline lookup yields CDR1 MGHRA and CDR2 YSYEKL. The CDR3 is 13 amino acids. V was clipped by 1 base and J by 1 base, with 4 bases between them. In nucleotides, the CDR3 is TGCGCCAGCAGCCAAGCCCCGAACACTGAAGCTTTCTTT. Protein: CASSQAPNTEAFF.

This clonotype was recorded many times. The chain links TRBV7-8 to TRBJ1-2; weak D call: TRBD1 (5 bases). Germline V lookup: CDR1 SGHVS, CDR2 FQNEAQ. The V end was cut by 10 bases, the J end by 2 bases, with 32 bases between. The CDR3 runs 19 residues. In nucleotides, the CDR3 is TGTGCCACCACCTTAGGAGTCCGGGGCGAGCTACCTTCCAACTATGGCTACACCTTC. It is translated as CATTLGVRGELPSNYGYTF.

The table lists this clonotype with a few counts. Here the CDR3 DNA reads TGTGCCAGCAGCCCGACTAGCGGGAACTACGAGCAGTACTTC. This codes for CASSPTSGNYEQYF. The rearrangement uses TRBV4-2 and TRBJ2-7; 11 bases line up with TRBD2. J was trimmed by 3 bases and V by 4 bases; bases with no gene match: 2. This CDR3 has 14 residues. Germline V CDR1 and CDR2: LGHNA, YNFKEQ.

This sequence joins TRBV6-6 and TRBJ1-1, with D possibly being TRBD1 (5 bases). The CDR3 covers 15 residues. Germline V lookup: CDR1 MNHNY, CDR2 SVGAGI (reference sequence). The germline V and J ends were trimmed by 6 bases and 5 bases, with 19 bases remaining between them. The CDR3 spells CASSPDLSEGTEAFF. The CDR3 nucleotides are TGTGCCAGCAGCCCCGATTTATCTGAGGGGACTGAAGCTTTCTTT.

This chain links TRBV19 with TRBJ1-1, with D perhaps matching TRBD1 (6 bases). The CDR3 length is 15 residues. The V gene's germline CDR1 is LNHDA and CDR2 SQIVND (reference sequence). Trimming stripped 0 bases from V and 3 bases from J, with 11 bases between. The chain's CDR3 is CASSIDLGQYTEAFF. CDR3 coding DNA: TGTGCCAGTAGTATAGATCTAGGACAGTACACTGAAGCTTTCTTT.

This clonotype was seen a handful of times. V is TRBV7-9 and J is TRBJ2-2, with 7 bases identical to TRBD1. The CDR3 is made up of 17 amino acids. The J segment lost 2 bases and the V segment lost 5 bases, leaving 11 bases of the junction unmatched. Germline V gene data show CDR1 as SEHNR and CDR2 as FQNEAQ (reference sequence). DNA of the CDR3: TGTGCCAGCAGCGTCCCGTCCCACAGGGGCAACACCGGGGAGCTGTTTTTT. Amino acid sequence: CASSVPSHRGNTGELFF.

This clonotype was found many times. In DNA, the CDR3 is TGTGCCAGCAGCTTAACTAGCGGGGGGGCATATGAGCAGTTCTTC. Its protein is CASSLTSGGAYEQFF. This chain uses TRBV7-6 with TRBJ2-1, with 13 bases fitting TRBD2. The CDR3 totals 15 residues. Trimming took 2 bases from V and 8 from J; bases not matched to a gene: 3. The germline V gene has CDR1 SGHVS and CDR2 FNYEAQ.

The V gene is TRBV2, the J gene TRBJ2-7; TRBD2 is a possible D gene (6 bases). Germline CDR1 reads SNHLY; CDR2 reads FYNNEI. V lost 8 bases to trimming and J lost 5 bases, with 10 bases between them. This CDR3 comprises 11 residues. The CDR3, as DNA: TGTGCCAGCTACGGGGGAGACGAGCAGTACTTC. Translating gives CASYGGDEQYF.

The rearrangement joins TRBV2 to TRBJ2-2; unclear D gene. Germline V gene data show CDR1 as SNHLY and CDR2 as FYNNEI. The V gene lost 7 bases and the J gene lost 3 bases, with 15 bases spanning the gap. The CDR3 consists of 15 residues. The CDR3, as DNA: TGTGCCAGCACCCCTATCGGACGAGACACCGGGGAGCTGTTTTTT. Translation: CASTPIGRDTGELFF.

The gene calls are TRBV7-9 and TRBJ2-1; TRBD2 is a possible D gene (7 bases). There are 14 residues in the CDR3. Per germline, CDR1 SEHNR and CDR2 FQNEAQ (reference sequence). The germline V and J ends were trimmed by 5 bases and 7 bases, with 15 bases remaining between them. The CDR3 bases are TGTGCCAGCAGCAAGGGGGGGGTTAGGAATGAGCAGTTCTTC. Amino acid sequence: CASSKGGVRNEQFF.

The chain carries TRBV6-1 and TRBJ1-2; 7 bases are shared with TRBD1. Germline V gene lookup returns CDR1 MNHNS and CDR2 SASEGT. V was clipped by 10 bases and J by 4 bases; unmatched bases: 15. The CDR3 is made up of 15 amino acids. CDR3 sequence reads: CANKPSQGSLYGYTF. CDR3 coding DNA: TGTGCCAACAAACCATCACAGGGGAGCCTCTATGGCTACACCTTC.

This clonotype was observed a handful of times. This sequence joins TRBV4-3 and TRBJ1-5; no clear D. Germline V lookup: CDR1 LGHNA, CDR2 YSLEER. This CDR3 comprises 15 residues. V was clipped by 0 bases and J by 3 bases, with 9 bases between them. The CDR3 loop reads CASSQEAGYNQPQHF. DNA of the CDR3: TGCGCCAGCAGCCAAGAAGCGGGCTACAATCAGCCCCAGCATTTT.

The sample holds a few counts of this clonotype. CDR3 DNA sequence: TGTGCCAGCAGCTTAGCGAATATGTCAGTCAATGAGCAGTTCTTC. As protein: CASSLANMSVNEQFF. This chain connects TRBV7-9 to TRBJ2-1; D unresolved. Trimming took 0 bases from V and 6 from J, leaving 12 bases between them. CDR3 length: 15 amino acids. Germline loops: CDR1 SEHNR, CDR2 FQNEAQ (reference sequence).

The chain employs TRBV24-1 and TRBJ2-2; 8 nucleotides line up with TRBD2. The germline CDR1 and CDR2 sequences are KGHDR and SFDVKD. Unmatched junction bases numbered 3, after V lost 2 bases and J lost 8 bases. The CDR3 contains 14 residues. CDR3 DNA: TGTGCCACCAGTGATTCTAGCGGGCCAGGGGAGCTGTTTTTT. This gives the protein CATSDSSGPGELFF.

There are a few counts of this clonotype. The chain is built from TRBV11-2 and TRBJ2-6; 8 bases align to TRBD1. The CDR3 totals 17 residues. V lost 5 bases, J lost 0 bases, and 6 bases stayed unmatched. Germline-derived CDR1 and CDR2 are SGHAT and FQNNGV. For the CDR3, the DNA is TGTGCCAGCAGCACCCGGACAGGGCGCTCTGGGGCCAACGTCCTGACTTTC. It specifies CASSTRTGRSGANVLTF. Supplemented by reference TRBV11-2 and TRBJ2-6, the full variable domain reads EAGVAQSPRYKIIEKRQSVAFWCNPISGHATLYWYQQILGQGPKLLIQFQNNGVVDDSQLPKDRFSAERLKGVDSTLKIQPAKLEDSAVYLCASSTRTGRSGANVLTFGAGSRLTVL.

Concerning this clonotype itself: At one of its ends the junction is not consistent with the germline gene, which may arise from a read error. CDR3 in amino acids: CAGSFRGGNQPQHF. CDR3 nucleotide sequence: TGTGCCGGCAGCTTCCGGGGAGGCAATCAGCCCCAGCATTTT. This chain links TRBV13 with TRBJ1-5, with unresolved D. The CDR3 covers 14 residues. Germline assignment: CDR1 PRHDT and CDR2 FYEKMQ (reference sequence).

Ten or more counts support this clonotype. The chain couples TRBV7-9 to TRBJ2-6, with D possibly being TRBD1 (5 bases). Germline V CDR1 and CDR2: SEHNR, FQNEAQ (reference sequence). The CDR3 is 19 residues long. The V end lost 1 base, the J end lost 1 base, and 17 bases lay between the germline ends. CDR3 sequence reads: CASSLGGRGPVSGANVLTF. In DNA, the CDR3 is TGTGCCAGCAGCTTAGGCGGAAGGGGTCCCGTTTCTGGGGCCAACGTCCTGACTTTC.

Ten or more counts support this clonotype. The chain carries TRBV12-3 or TRBV12-4 and TRBJ1-6; no clear D gene. This CDR3 contains 13 residues. V lost 5 bases to trimming and J lost 13 bases, with 15 bases between them. The CDR3 region has the DNA TGTGCCAGCAGTCCTAGACGAGGTGGGCCCCTCCACTTT. Amino acid sequence: CASSPRRGGPLHF.

The genes are TRBV4-1 and TRBJ2-5; TRBD1 aligns across 9 bases. The CDR3 consists of 15 residues. V gave up 1 base and J gave up 2 bases; unmatched junction bases: 2. CDR1 is MGHRA, CDR2 YSYEKL, per germline. The CDR3 protein is CASSQVGQGQETQYF. For the CDR3, the DNA is TGCGCCAGCAGCCAAGTGGGACAGGGACAAGAGACCCAGTACTTC.

This clonotype came up many times. The V and J genes are TRBV7-6 and TRBJ2-7; 10 bases align to TRBD1. Germline V gives CDR1 SGHVS, CDR2 FNYEAQ. The CDR3 is 14 residues long. V was clipped by 5 bases and J by 5 bases; unmatched bases: 6. The CDR3 DNA reads as TGTGCCAGCAGCCCGGACAGGGGGAGCAACGAGCAGTACTTC. Translation: CASSPDRGSNEQYF.

This clonotype was counted only a few times. CDR3 bases: TGTGCCACCAGCAGAGATAGGACAGGGGGTCAGATCCAGCATTTT. This codes for CATSRDRTGGQIQHF. The chain carries TRBV15 and TRBJ1-5; 10 bases are a match to TRBD1. CDR1 and CDR2 from the germline V gene are LNHNV and YYDKDF (reference sequence). The J segment lost 12 bases and the V segment lost 0 bases, leaving 8 bases of the junction unmatched. This CDR3 comprises 15 residues. The complete variable domain, with remaining parts taken from reference TRBV15 and TRBJ1-5, reads DAMVIQNPRYQVTQFGKPVTLSCSQTLNHNVMYWYQQKSSQAPKLLFHYYDKDFNNEADTPDNFQSRRPNTSFCFLDIRSPGLGDTAMYLCATSRDRTGGQIQHFGDGTRLSIL.

Turning to this clonotype: At one end the junction does not follow the germline gene, possibly because of a read error. The chain links TRBV28 to TRBJ1-2; D is unclear. Looked up from germline, CDR1 is MDHEN and CDR2 is SYDVKM. The CDR3 has 13 amino acids. The CDR3 spells CASNLQRDYGYTF. The DNA of the CDR3 is TGTGCCAGCAATTTACAGCGGGACTATGGCTACACCTTC.

For this clonotype: This clone may be a read error of a much larger clone one base away. The rearrangement links TRBV7-8 to TRBJ2-3, with D perhaps matching TRBD1 (6 bases). The CDR3 is made up of 16 amino acids. CDR1 is SGHVS and CDR2 is FQNEAQ in the germline V gene. CDR3: CASCLGRGSFRDTQYF. Here the CDR3 DNA reads TGTGCCAGCTGCTTAGGCAGGGGAAGTTTTCGGGATACGCAGTATTTT. Filled out from reference TRBV7-8 and TRBJ2-3, the complete variable domain reads GAGVSQSPRYKVAKRGQDVALRCDPISGHVSLFWYQQALGQGPEFLTYFQNEAQLDKSGLPSDRFFAERPEGSVSTLKIQRTQQEDSAVYLCASCLGRGSFRDTQYFGPGTRLTVL.